Listed below are T cell receptor beta chains from one sample, sequenced in a study of blood T cell repertoires in COVID-19. Clones were read by immunoSEQ multiplex PCR, and TCRdb kept only the in-frame ones, dropping some. The data hold some 290,000 clones, with roughly nine tenths observed a single time. The sequencing input was peripheral blood. Receptors were obtained from a woman in her twenties or thirties with COVID-19, enrolled during active disease. Both conserved end residues are trimmed from each CDR3. Fields, in order: CDR3 protein, V gene, J gene.

ASSAIPGLAGETQY,TRBV27,TRBJ2-5
ASSPDRVGHSTDTQY,TRBV5-1,TRBJ2-3
ASSAWDRGDSPLH,TRBV5-5,TRBJ1-6
ASSQGRSSSSYEQY,TRBV4-1,TRBJ2-7
ASSSRDTPLGTEAF,TRBV7-8,TRBJ1-1
ASSVAGLLETQY,TRBV2,TRBJ2-5
ASSPGQMNTEAF,TRBV13,TRBJ1-1
ASTLLSSGANVLT,TRBV5-1,TRBJ2-6
ASSFGSGATDTQY,TRBV7-2,TRBJ2-3
ASIKSGGFRGEAF,TRBV28,TRBJ1-1
ASSPTLEQY,TRBV7-8,TRBJ2-7
ASSPGLAGYYGYT,TRBV18,TRBJ1-2
ASSASGYTTDTQY,TRBV6-4,TRBJ2-3
ASSPGTSGAYEQY,TRBV2,TRBJ2-7
ASSQVGRGRAF,TRBV14,TRBJ1-1
ASQGPGYQPQH,TRBV2,TRBJ1-5
ASSLAGIRGHGYT,TRBV5-4,TRBJ1-2
ASSLFTGDYEQY,TRBV7-9,TRBJ2-7
ASMQAGANYGYT,TRBV27,TRBJ1-2
ASSLAVTTNYGYT,TRBV5-5,TRBJ1-2
ASSGRGSNTEAF,TRBV19,TRBJ1-1
ASRYPGDSHTEAF,TRBV6-2/TRBV6-3,TRBJ1-1
ASSYSGSGNTEAF,TRBV6-6,TRBJ1-1
ASSYRRDSNQPQH,TRBV6-5,TRBJ1-5
ASSWGAPGRYEQY,TRBV5-6,TRBJ2-7
ASSQSGGGSDTEAF,TRBV7-8,TRBJ1-1
ASSLGSGGSTDTQY,TRBV5-4,TRBJ2-3
ASSGSSTSGGYEQY,TRBV2,TRBJ2-7
ASSYDSFYGYT,TRBV5-1,TRBJ1-2
ASSPRTATSETQY,TRBV9,TRBJ2-5
ASSPQGQGGTQY,TRBV3-1/TRBV3-2,TRBJ2-3
ASSFGQGYTGELF,TRBV5-5,TRBJ2-2
ASGERGSETQY,TRBV5-1,TRBJ2-5
ASSPRQVVWYGYT,TRBV3-1/TRBV3-2,TRBJ1-2
ATRGQFGDTEAF,TRBV15,TRBJ1-1
ASSFKRGGLVSGANVLT,TRBV11-2,TRBJ2-6
ASSWSGNTDTQY,TRBV5-4,TRBJ2-3
ASSIGQSSYNEQF,TRBV19,TRBJ2-1
ASSIIAGGPQGQF,TRBV19,TRBJ2-1
ASSPWDRANEQF,TRBV5-5,TRBJ2-1
ASSVLAGDPF,TRBV2,TRBJ2-1
ASSVLAGRTQY,TRBV9,TRBJ2-3
ASSERAGGRNIQY,TRBV4-1,TRBJ2-4
ASSLGEAHTDTQY,TRBV4-2,TRBJ2-3
ASSESAGTVYEQY,TRBV10-1,TRBJ2-7
ASSPQSNTGELF,TRBV11-3,TRBJ2-2
ASSSLFRDQNTEAF,TRBV27,TRBJ1-1
ASSLTGTYYNEQF,TRBV27,TRBJ2-1
ASSPATGVHTEAF,TRBV19,TRBJ1-1
ASTPRQGLHEQY,TRBV6-6,TRBJ2-7
ASTITSPLDTQY,TRBV2,TRBJ2-3
ASSEAGGRAGNTIY,TRBV6-1,TRBJ1-3
ASSPPAGVDMNTEAF,TRBV4-2,TRBJ1-1
ASSPRLAGAKNIQY,TRBV18,TRBJ2-4
ASSVVGGLLYEQY,TRBV11-2,TRBJ2-7